The 21 T cell receptor beta chains given below trace back to one sample, sequenced in a study of OX40 agonist ivuxolimab in advanced cancers. Data came from immunoSEQ multiplex PCR; TCRdb stores just in-frame clones and leaves some out. The sample lists around 40,000 clones, around 80% occurring once. Sample: CD4+ or CD8+ T cells sorted from blood, taken in a trial of the OX40 agonist ivuxolimab. The source is an adult with an advanced solid tumor such as melanoma, head and neck, liver or kidney cancer.

The chain couples TRBV18 to TRBJ2-7; D is unresolved. Germline V CDR1 and CDR2: KGHSH, LQKENI. V was shortened by 3 bases and J by 7 bases, with 13 bases between the two germline ends. The CDR3 is 13 residues long. As DNA, the CDR3 is TGTGCCAGCTCACCGGGTAGGGTGAGGGAGCAGTACTTC. It specifies CASSPGRVREQYF. Full variable domain (remainder filled in from reference TRBV18 and TRBJ2-7): NAGVMQNPRHLVRRRGQEARLRCSPMKGHSHVYWYRQLPEEGLKFMVYLQKENIIDESGMPKERFSAEFPKEGPSILRIQQVVRGDSAAYFCASSPGRVREQYFGPGTRLTVT.

V usage is TRBV7-9 and J usage is TRBJ2-5; the match to TRBD2 covers 12 bases. This CDR3 is 15 amino acids long. Germline-derived CDR1 and CDR2 are SEHNR and FQNEAQ (reference sequence). V shed 5 bases and J 2 bases; nucleotides not matched to a gene: 3. The CDR3 sequence is CASSIGLAGQETQYF. The CDR3 DNA reads as TGTGCCAGCAGCATTGGACTAGCGGGACAAGAGACCCAGTACTTC.

V is TRBV12-5 and J is TRBJ2-1, with D maybe TRBD2 (6 bases). In germline, CDR1 is LGHNT, CDR2 FRNRAP. Trimming removed 3 bases from V and 6 bases from J, with 12 bases in between. This CDR3 is 14 amino acids long. This CDR3 reads CASGLGQGGNEQFF. The CDR3 DNA sequence: TGTGCTAGTGGTTTAGGGCAGGGAGGCAATGAGCAGTTCTTC. Variable domain in full (rest from reference TRBV12-5 and TRBJ2-1): DARVTQTPRHKVTEMGQEVTMRCQPILGHNTVFWYRQTMMQGLELLAYFRNRAPLDDSGMPKDRFSAEMPDATLATLKIQPSEPRDSAVYFCASGLGQGGNEQFFGPGTRLTVL.

The chain recombines TRBV6-5 with TRBJ1-5; 8 positions agree with TRBD1. Germline values: CDR1 MNHEY, CDR2 SVGAGI. V gave up 6 bases and J gave up 1 base; unmatched junction bases: 5. The CDR3 covers 15 residues. DNA of the CDR3: TGTGCCAGCAGCCAAGGGGACAGGAGCAATCAGCCCCAGCATTTT. It is translated as CASSQGDRSNQPQHF.

The chain has TRBV29-1 and TRBJ2-7, with D hard to call. The CDR3 totals 11 residues. The V and J ends lost 6 bases and 2 bases respectively, with 8 bases between them. Germline V gene lookup returns CDR1 SQVTM and CDR2 ANQGSEA. This CDR3 is CSVGRTYEQYF. The CDR3 bases are TGCAGCGTCGGTAGGACCTACGAGCAGTACTTC.

The V and J genes are TRBV5-1 and TRBJ2-5; D not resolved. Germline assignment: CDR1 SGHRS and CDR2 YFSETQ. V was cut by 5 bases and J by 4 bases, with 18 bases left in between. The CDR3 loop spans 15 amino acids. The CDR3 DNA reads as TGCGCCAGCAGTCTGATGTCGGGTGTGGCAGAGACCCAGTACTTC. Protein sequence: CASSLMSGVAETQYF.

The rearrangement joins TRBV30 to TRBJ1-2; D remains unclear. This CDR3 spans 11 amino acids. V gave up 3 bases and J gave up 8 bases, with 10 bases separating them. Germline CDR1 GTSNPN, CDR2 SVGIG (reference sequence). CDR3 region: CAWRRVSGYTF. CDR3 nucleotides: TGTGCCTGGAGAAGGGTTTCGGGCTACACCTTC.

This clone was observed a few times. V and J are TRBV7-9 and TRBJ1-5; no reliable D call. V dropped 6 bases and J dropped 3 bases, with 12 bases sitting between them. This CDR3 has 14 amino acids. Germline values: CDR1 SEHNR, CDR2 FQNEAQ (reference sequence). CDR3 in DNA: TGTGCCAGCAGAACCGACCAGCCCAATCAGCCCCAGCATTTT. Protein: CASRTDQPNQPQHF. Drawing the rest from reference TRBV7-9 and TRBJ1-5, the complete variable domain is DTGVSQNPRHKITKRGQNVTFRCDPISEHNRLYWYRQTLGQGPEFLTYFQNEAQLEKSRLLSDRFSAERPKGSFSTLEIQRTEQGDSAMYLCASRTDQPNQPQHFGDGTRLSIL.

The genes are TRBV7-6 and TRBJ2-3; no clear D gene. The CDR3 length is 16 residues. Trimming cost V 2 bases and J 4 bases, with 16 bases left between them. CDR1 is SGHVS and CDR2 is FNYEAQ in the germline V gene. CDR3 DNA: TGTGCCAGCAGCTTAAGGCGCGGTATTCGAGCAGATACGCAGTATTTT. Translated: CASSLRRGIRADTQYF.

As concerns this clone: Other DNA sequences in the sample encode the same CDR3. The chain has TRBV6-5 and TRBJ1-1; 10 bases are a match to TRBD1. The V and J ends lost 6 bases and 1 base, in that order; junction bases with no gene match: 2. Germline CDR1 MNHEY, CDR2 SVGAGI. This CDR3 spans 14 amino acids. CDR3 coding DNA: TGTGCCAGCAGCCGGGACAGGGGGAACACTGAAGCTTTCTTT. This gives the protein CASSRDRGNTEAFF.

This clone was counted a single time. DNA for the CDR3: TGTGCCAGCAGCCTCCCGGGGGTGACCCCTCTCAATGAGCAGTTCTTC. Translating gives CASSLPGVTPLNEQFF. The chain carries TRBV7-3 and TRBJ2-1; D possibly corresponds to TRBD2 (6 bases). Trimming stripped 5 bases from V and 6 bases from J, with 20 bases between. The germline V gene has CDR1 SGHTA and CDR2 FQGTGA. The CDR3 contains 16 residues.

The J gene is TRBJ2-3, the V gene TRBV30; D is uncertain. CDR1 is GTSNPN and CDR2 is SVGIG in the germline V gene (reference sequence). V shed 0 bases and J shed 4 bases, with 2 bases lying between them. This CDR3 spans 11 amino acids. The CDR3 coding sequence is TGTGCCTGGAGTGTTTCAGATACGCAGTATTTT. Its translation: CAWSVSDTQYF.

The chain has TRBV4-3 and TRBJ1-1, with D perhaps TRBD1 (5 bases). The ends were cut back, 0 bases at V and 1 base at J, with 12 bases in the middle. The length of the CDR3 is 16 residues. Germline loops: CDR1 LGHNA, CDR2 YSLEER. The CDR3 DNA follows: TGCGCCAGCAGCCAAGAAGGAAAGGGGACGAACACTGAAGCTTTCTTT. This gives the protein CASSQEGKGTNTEAFF.

V gene TRBV4-1 combines with J gene TRBJ2-3; 8 nucleotides align to TRBD2. Trimming cost V 5 bases and J 0 bases; bases outside gene matches: 10. Germline V gives CDR1 MGHRA, CDR2 YSYEKL. The CDR3 contains 17 residues. CDR3 DNA: TGCGCCAGCAGCTCTCAATGGGCTAGCGGGAGCACAGATACGCAGTATTTT. It is translated as CASSSQWASGSTDTQYF.

This clone was seen a handful of times. CDR3 loop: CASSLGPQETQYF. CDR3 nucleotide sequence: TGTGCCAGCAGCTTGGGGCCTCAGGAGACCCAGTACTTC. The rearrangement links TRBV7-3 to TRBJ2-5; TRBD1 is a possible D gene (5 bases). Germline-derived CDR1 and CDR2 are SGHTA and FQGTGA. V shed 3 bases and J shed 5 bases, with 10 bases lying between them. The CDR3 is made up of 13 amino acids. The entire variable domain, with the rest obtained from reference TRBV7-3 and TRBJ2-5, is as follows: GAGVSQTPSNKVTEKGKYVELRCDPISGHTALYWYRQSLGQGPEFLIYFQGTGAADDSGLPNDRFFAVRPEGSVSTLKIQRTERGDSAVYLCASSLGPQETQYFGPGTRLLVL.

The genes are TRBV7-2 and TRBJ1-1; TRBD1 agrees at 7 bases. Germline CDR1 SGHTA, CDR2 FQGNSA. The CDR3 consists of 17 residues. V lost 5 bases, J lost 5 bases, and 17 bases stayed unmatched. The CDR3 region has the DNA TGTGCCAGCAGCCCCAACGGGGAAGACAGGGCGAGAACTGAAGCTTTCTTT. As protein: CASSPNGEDRARTEAFF.

The J gene is TRBJ1-1, the V gene TRBV18; the D gene is possibly TRBD1 (6 bases). V gave up 2 bases and J gave up 3 bases, with 13 bases separating them. CDR1 and CDR2 from the germline V gene are KGHSH and LQKENI. The CDR3 length is 15 residues. CDR3 in amino acids: CASSPISGADTEAFF. DNA of the CDR3: TGTGCCAGCTCACCAATTTCGGGGGCGGACACTGAAGCTTTCTTT.

This chain uses TRBV6-5 with TRBJ1-1; D is unresolved. CDR1 is MNHEY and CDR2 is SVGAGI in the germline V gene. This CDR3 is built from 12 residues. V was shortened by 5 bases and J by 4 bases, with 8 bases between the two germline ends. The CDR3 coding sequence is TGTGCCAGCAGTACCGGGGTCACTGAAGCTTTCTTT. It is translated as CASSTGVTEAFF.

This chain links TRBV9 with TRBJ2-3; D not certain. Germline V gene data show CDR1 as SGDLS and CDR2 as YYNGEE. V was trimmed by 0 bases and J by 0 bases, leaving 11 bases between them. The CDR3 has 16 amino acids. The CDR3 DNA reads as TGTGCCAGCAGCGTAGTACCGACGGATAGCACAGATACGCAGTATTTT. Its protein product is CASSVVPTDSTDTQYF.

This rearrangement joins TRBV6-6 to TRBJ2-5; maybe TRBD2 (5 bases). The germline V gene encodes CDR1 MNHNY and CDR2 SVGAGI (reference sequence). The V gene lost 2 bases and the J gene lost 1 base, with 11 bases spanning the gap. CDR3 length equals 15 residues. The CDR3 nucleotides are TGTGCCAGCAGTTACGAGGCAGGACTCCAAGAGACCCAGTACTTC. Translating gives CASSYEAGLQETQYF.

The sample holds one count of this clone. CDR3 loop: CASSTQVNTEAFF. DNA of the CDR3: TGTGCCAGCAGCACGCAAGTGAACACTGAAGCTTTCTTT. This chain links TRBV9 with TRBJ1-1; D remains ambiguous. The CDR3 extends over 13 amino acids. V was cut by 4 bases and J by 0 bases, with 7 bases left in between. In germline, CDR1 is SGDLS, CDR2 YYNGEE.